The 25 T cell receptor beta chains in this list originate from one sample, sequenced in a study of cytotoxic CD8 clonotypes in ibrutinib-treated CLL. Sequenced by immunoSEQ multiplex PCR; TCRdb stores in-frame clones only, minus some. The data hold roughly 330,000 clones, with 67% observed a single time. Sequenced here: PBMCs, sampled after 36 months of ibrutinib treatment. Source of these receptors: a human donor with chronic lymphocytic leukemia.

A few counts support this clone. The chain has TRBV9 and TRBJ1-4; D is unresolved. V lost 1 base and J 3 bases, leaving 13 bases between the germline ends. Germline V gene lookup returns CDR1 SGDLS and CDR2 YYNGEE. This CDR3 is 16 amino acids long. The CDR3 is CASSVNGQASNEKLFF. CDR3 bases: TGTGCCAGCAGCGTAAATGGGCAGGCCTCTAATGAAAAACTGTTTTTT. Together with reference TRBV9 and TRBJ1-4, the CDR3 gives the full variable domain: DSGVTQTPKHLITATGQRVTLRCSPRSGDLSVYWYQQSLDQGLQFLIQYYNGEERAKGNILERFSAQQFPDLHSELNLSSLELGDSALYFCASSVNGQASNEKLFFGSGTQLSVL.

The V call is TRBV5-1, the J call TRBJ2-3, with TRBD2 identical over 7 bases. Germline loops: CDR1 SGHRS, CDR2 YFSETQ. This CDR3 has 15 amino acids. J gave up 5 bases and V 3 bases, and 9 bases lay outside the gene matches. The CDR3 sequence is CASSSGLVVGDTQYF. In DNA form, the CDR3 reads TGCGCCAGCAGCTCCGGACTAGTCGTTGGAGATACGCAGTATTTT.

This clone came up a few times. The CDR3 region is CASSATGREQYF. CDR3 coding DNA: TGTGCCAGCAGCGCCACGGGGCGCGAGCAGTACTTC. The V gene is TRBV7-9, the J gene TRBJ2-7; D may be TRBD1 or TRBD2 (5 bases each). The CDR3 sequence is 12 residues long. CDR1 is SEHNR and CDR2 is FQNEAQ in the germline V gene (reference sequence). The ends were cut back, 5 bases at V and 6 bases at J, with 11 bases in the middle.

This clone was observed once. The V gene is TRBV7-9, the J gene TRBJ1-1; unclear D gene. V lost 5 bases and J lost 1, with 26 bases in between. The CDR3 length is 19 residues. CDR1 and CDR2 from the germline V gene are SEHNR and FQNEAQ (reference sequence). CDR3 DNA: TGTGCCAGCAGCCTTCTAAGGGAGCTGGAGCGCGGACCGAACACTGAAGCTTTCTTT. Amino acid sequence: CASSLLRELERGPNTEAFF.

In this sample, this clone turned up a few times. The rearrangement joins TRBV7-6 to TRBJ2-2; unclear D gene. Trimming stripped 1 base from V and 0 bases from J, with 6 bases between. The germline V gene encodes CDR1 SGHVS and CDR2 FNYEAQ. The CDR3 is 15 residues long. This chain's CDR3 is CASSLDPANTGELFF. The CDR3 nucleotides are TGTGCCAGCAGCTTAGACCCAGCGAACACCGGGGAGCTGTTTTTT.

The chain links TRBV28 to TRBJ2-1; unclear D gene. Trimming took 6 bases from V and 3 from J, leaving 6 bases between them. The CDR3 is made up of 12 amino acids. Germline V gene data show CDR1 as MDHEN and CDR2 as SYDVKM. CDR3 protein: CASSTNYNEQFF. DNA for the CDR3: TGTGCCAGCAGCACGAACTACAATGAGCAGTTCTTC.

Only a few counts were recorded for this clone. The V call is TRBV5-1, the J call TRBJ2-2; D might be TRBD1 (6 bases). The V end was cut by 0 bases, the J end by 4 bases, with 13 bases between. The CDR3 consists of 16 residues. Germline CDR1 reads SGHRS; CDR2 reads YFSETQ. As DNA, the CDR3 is TGCGCCAGCAGCTTGGTCGGCCAGGGGATCACCGGGGAGCTGTTTTTT. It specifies CASSLVGQGITGELFF.

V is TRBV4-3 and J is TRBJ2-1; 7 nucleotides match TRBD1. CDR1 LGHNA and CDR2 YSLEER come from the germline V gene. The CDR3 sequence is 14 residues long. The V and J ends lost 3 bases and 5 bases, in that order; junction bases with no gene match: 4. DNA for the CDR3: TGCGCCAGCAGCCAGACCGGGACAGACAATGAGCAGTTCTTC. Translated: CASSQTGTDNEQFF.

DNA of the CDR3: TGCGCCAGCAGCTGGACAGCGAGCAATCAGCCCCAGCATTTT. As protein: CASSWTASNQPQHF. This chain uses TRBV4-1 with TRBJ1-5, with D tentatively TRBD1 (6 bases). Per germline, CDR1 MGHRA and CDR2 YSYEKL. The CDR3 extends over 14 amino acids. V lost 5 bases, J lost 1 base, and 9 bases lay in between.

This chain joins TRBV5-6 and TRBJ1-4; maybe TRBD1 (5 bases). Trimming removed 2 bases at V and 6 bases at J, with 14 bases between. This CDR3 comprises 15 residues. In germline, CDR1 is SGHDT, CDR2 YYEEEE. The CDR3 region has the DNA TGTGCCAGCAGCTTCTCAGGGAGGATAGATGAAAAACTGTTTTTT. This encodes CASSFSGRIDEKLFF.

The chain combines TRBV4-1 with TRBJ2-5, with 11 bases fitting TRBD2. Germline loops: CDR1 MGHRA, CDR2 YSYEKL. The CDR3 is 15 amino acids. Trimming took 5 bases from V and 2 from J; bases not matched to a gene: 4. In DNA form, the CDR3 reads TGCGCCAGCAGCAAGGGGACTAGCGGACAAGAGACCCAGTACTTC. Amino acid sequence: CASSKGTSGQETQYF.

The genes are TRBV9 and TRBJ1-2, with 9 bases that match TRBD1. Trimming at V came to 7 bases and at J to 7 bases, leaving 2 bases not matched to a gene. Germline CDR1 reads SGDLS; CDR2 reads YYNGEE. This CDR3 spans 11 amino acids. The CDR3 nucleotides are TGTGCCAGCGGGACAGGGACTGGCTACACCTTC. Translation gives CASGTGTGYTF.

In DNA form, the CDR3 reads TGTGCCAGCAGGGGACTGGACAGGCAAGTCATCACCTACGAGCAGTACTTC. It is translated as CASRGLDRQVITYEQYF. V usage is TRBV2 and J usage is TRBJ2-7; D is perhaps TRBD1 (7 bases). V lost 6 bases to trimming and J lost 2 bases, with 23 bases between them. CDR3 length: 17 amino acids. Germline V lookup: CDR1 SNHLY, CDR2 FYNNEI.

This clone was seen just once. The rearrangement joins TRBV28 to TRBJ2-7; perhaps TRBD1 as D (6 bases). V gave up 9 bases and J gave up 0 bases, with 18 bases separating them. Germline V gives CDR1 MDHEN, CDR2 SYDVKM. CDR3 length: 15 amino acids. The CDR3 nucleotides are TGTGCCAGTCTACCTAGGACAGCCCGCTCCTACGAGCAGTACTTC. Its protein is CASLPRTARSYEQYF.

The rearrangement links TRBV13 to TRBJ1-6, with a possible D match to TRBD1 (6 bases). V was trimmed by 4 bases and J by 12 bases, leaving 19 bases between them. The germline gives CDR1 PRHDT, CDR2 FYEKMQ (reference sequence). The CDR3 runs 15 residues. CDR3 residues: CASSSRDMGFVPLHF. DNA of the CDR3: TGTGCCAGCAGCTCCCGGGACATGGGGTTTGTACCCCTCCACTTT.

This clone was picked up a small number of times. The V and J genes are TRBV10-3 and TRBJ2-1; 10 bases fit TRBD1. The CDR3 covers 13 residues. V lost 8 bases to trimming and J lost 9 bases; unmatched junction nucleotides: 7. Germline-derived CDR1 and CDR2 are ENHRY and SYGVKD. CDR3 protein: CAIERQGAGEQFF. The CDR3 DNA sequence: TGTGCCATCGAAAGACAGGGGGCAGGTGAGCAGTTCTTC.

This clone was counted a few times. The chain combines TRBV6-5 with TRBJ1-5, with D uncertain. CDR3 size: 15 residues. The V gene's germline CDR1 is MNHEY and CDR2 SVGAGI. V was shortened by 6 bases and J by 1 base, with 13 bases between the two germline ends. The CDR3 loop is CASSPGRYSNQPQHF. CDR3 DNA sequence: TGTGCCAGCAGCCCAGGCCGGTACAGCAATCAGCCCCAGCATTTT.

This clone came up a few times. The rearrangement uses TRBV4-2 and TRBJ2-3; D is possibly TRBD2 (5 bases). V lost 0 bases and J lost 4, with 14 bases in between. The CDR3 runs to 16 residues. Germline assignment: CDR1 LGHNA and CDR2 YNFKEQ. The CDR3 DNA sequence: TGTGCCAGCAGCCAAGACCACGGGGTAAGATCAGATACGCAGTATTTT. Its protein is CASSQDHGVRSDTQYF.

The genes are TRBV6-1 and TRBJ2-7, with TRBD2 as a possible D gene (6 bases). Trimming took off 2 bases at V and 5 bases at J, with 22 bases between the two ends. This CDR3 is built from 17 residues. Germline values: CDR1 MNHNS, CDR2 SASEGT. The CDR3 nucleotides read TGTGCCAGCAGTGAATGGGTGAGTCGGCGGGGTGGCAACGAGCAGTACTTC. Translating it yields CASSEWVSRRGGNEQYF.

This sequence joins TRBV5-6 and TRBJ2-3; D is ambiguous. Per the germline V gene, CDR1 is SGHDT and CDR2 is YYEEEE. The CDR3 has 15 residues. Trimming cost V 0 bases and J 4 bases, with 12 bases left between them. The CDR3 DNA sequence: TGTGCCAGCAGCTTGGCCGTCGCACCCCCAGATACGCAGTATTTT. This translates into CASSLAVAPPDTQYF. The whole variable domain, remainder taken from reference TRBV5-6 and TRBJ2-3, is DAGVTQSPTHLIKTRGQQVTLRCSPKSGHDTVSWYQQALGQGPQFIFQYYEEEERQRGNFPDRFSGHQFPNYSSELNVNALLLGDSALYLCASSLAVAPPDTQYFGPGTRLTVL.

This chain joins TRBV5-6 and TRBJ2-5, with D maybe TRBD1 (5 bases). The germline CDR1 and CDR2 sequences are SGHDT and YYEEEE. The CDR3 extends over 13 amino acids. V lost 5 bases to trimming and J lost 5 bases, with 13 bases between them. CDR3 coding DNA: TGTGCCAGCAGTCAGGACACCCAGGAGACCCAGTACTTC. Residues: CASSQDTQETQYF. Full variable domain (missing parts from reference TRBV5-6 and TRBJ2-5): DAGVTQSPTHLIKTRGQQVTLRCSPKSGHDTVSWYQQALGQGPQFIFQYYEEEERQRGNFPDRFSGHQFPNYSSELNVNALLLGDSALYLCASSQDTQETQYFGPGTRLLVL.

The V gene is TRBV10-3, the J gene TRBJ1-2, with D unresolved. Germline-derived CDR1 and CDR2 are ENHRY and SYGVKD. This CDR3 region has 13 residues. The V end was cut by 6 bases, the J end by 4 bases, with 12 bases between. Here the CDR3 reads CAIRTAAPYGYTF. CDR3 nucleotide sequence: TGTGCCATCAGGACGGCGGCTCCCTATGGCTACACCTTC.

The CDR3 DNA follows: TGTGCCAGCAGCCTCTCCGGGACCCAACCCTACGAGCAGTACTTC. Its translation is CASSLSGTQPYEQYF. V usage is TRBV7-9 and J usage is TRBJ2-5; D might be TRBD1 or TRBD2, each matching 5 bases. The end of the DNA fits TRBJ2-7 better, so the J call may be wrong. The V gene's germline CDR1 is SEHNR and CDR2 FQNEAQ (reference sequence). The CDR3 has 15 residues.

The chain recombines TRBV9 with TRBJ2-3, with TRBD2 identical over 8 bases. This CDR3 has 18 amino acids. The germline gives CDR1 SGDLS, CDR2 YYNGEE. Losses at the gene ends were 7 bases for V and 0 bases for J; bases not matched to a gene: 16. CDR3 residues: CASASGAGGRISTDTQYF. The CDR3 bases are TGTGCCAGCGCCTCAGGCGCGGGGGGTCGGATAAGCACAGATACGCAGTATTTT.

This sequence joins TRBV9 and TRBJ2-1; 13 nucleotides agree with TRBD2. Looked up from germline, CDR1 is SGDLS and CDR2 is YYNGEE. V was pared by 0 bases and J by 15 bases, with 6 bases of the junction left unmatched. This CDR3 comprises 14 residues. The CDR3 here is CASSVGTSGSHRFF. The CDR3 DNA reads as TGTGCCAGCAGCGTAGGGACTAGCGGGAGCCACAGGTTCTTC.